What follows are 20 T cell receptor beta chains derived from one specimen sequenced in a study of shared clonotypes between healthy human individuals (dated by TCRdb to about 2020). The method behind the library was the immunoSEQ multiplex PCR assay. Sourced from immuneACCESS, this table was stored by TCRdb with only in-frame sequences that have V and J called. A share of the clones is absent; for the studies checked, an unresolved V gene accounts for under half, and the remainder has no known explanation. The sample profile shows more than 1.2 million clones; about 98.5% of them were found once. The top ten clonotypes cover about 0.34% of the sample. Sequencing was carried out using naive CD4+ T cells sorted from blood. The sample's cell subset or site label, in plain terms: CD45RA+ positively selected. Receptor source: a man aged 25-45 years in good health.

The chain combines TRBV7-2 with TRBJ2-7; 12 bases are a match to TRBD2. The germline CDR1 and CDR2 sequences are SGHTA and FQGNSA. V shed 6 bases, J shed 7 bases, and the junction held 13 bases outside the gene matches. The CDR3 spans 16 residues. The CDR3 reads CASSPLKTSGSYEQYF. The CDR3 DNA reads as TGTGCCAGCAGTCCCTTGAAGACTAGCGGGAGTTATGAGCAGTACTTC.

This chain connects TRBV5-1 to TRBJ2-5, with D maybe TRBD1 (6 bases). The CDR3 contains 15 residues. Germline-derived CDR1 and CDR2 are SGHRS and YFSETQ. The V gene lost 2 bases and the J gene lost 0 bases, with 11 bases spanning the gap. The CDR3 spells CASSLGTTYQETQYF. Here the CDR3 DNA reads TGCGCCAGCAGCTTAGGGACAACCTACCAAGAGACCCAGTACTTC.

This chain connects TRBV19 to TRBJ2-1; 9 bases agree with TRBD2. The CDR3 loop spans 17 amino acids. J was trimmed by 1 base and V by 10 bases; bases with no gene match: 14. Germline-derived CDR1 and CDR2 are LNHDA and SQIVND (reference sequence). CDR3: CAIPGVAGVMSYNEQFF. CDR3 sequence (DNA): TGTGCCATCCCCGGGGTAGCGGGAGTAATGTCCTACAATGAGCAGTTCTTC.

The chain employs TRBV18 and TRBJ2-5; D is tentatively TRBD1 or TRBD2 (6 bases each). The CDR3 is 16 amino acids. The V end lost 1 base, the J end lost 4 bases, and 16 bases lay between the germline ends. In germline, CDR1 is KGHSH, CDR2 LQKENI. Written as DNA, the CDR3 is TGTGCCAGCTCACCACAGTGGGGGGCCCAGGGAGAGACCCAGTACTTC. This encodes CASSPQWGAQGETQYF. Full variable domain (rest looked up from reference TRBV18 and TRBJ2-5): NAGVMQNPRHLVRRRGQEARLRCSPMKGHSHVYWYRQLPEEGLKFMVYLQKENIIDESGMPKERFSAEFPKEGPSILRIQQVVRGDSAAYFCASSPQWGAQGETQYFGPGTRLLVL.

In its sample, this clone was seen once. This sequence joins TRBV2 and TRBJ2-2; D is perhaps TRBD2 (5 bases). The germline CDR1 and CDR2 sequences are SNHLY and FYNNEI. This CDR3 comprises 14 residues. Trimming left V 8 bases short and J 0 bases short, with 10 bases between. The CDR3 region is CASGKAANTGELFF. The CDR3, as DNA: TGTGCCAGCGGAAAAGCGGCGAACACCGGGGAGCTGTTTTTT.

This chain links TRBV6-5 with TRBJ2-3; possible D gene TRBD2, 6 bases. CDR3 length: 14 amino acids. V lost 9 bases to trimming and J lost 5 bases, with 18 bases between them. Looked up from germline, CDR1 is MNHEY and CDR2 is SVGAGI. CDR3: CASSRVGRGDTQYF. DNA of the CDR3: TGTGCCAGTTCGAGGGTAGGGCGGGGAGATACGCAGTATTTT.

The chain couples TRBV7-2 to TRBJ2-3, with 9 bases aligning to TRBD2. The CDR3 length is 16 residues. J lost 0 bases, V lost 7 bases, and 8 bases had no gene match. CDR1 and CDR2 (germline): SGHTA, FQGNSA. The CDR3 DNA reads TGTGCCAGCACCACGGGGACTAGCCTTAGCACAGATACGCAGTATTTT. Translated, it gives CASTTGTSLSTDTQYF.

The CDR3 here is CASSALTSGRYNEQFF. CDR3 nucleotides: TGTGCCAGCAGCGCCCTGACTAGCGGGAGGTACAATGAGCAGTTCTTC. The chain joins TRBV9 to TRBJ2-1; the match to TRBD2 covers 13 bases. The junction had 4 bases not matched to a gene; V was cut back by 3 bases and J by 4 bases. The CDR3 spans 16 residues. Germline V CDR1 and CDR2: SGDLS, YYNGEE.

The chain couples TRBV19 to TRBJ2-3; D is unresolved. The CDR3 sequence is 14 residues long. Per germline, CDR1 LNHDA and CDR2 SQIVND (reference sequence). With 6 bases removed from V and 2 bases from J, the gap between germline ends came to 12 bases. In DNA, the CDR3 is TGTGCCAGTAGCAGCTCATCCACCACAGATACGCAGTATTTT. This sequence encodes CASSSSSTTDTQYF.

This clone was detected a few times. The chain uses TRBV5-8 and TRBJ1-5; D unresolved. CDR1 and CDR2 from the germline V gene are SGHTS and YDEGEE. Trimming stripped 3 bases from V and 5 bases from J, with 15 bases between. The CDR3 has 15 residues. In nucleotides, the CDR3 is TGTGCCAGCAGCTCTCGGTCTCGGGGATATCAGCCCCAGCATTTT. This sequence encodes CASSSRSRGYQPQHF.

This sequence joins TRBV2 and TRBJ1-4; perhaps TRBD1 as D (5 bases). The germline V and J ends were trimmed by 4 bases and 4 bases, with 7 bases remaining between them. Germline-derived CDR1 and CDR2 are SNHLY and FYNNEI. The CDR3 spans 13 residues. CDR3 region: CASSGGINEKLFF. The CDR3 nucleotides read TGTGCCAGCAGTGGGGGCATTAATGAAAAACTGTTTTTT.

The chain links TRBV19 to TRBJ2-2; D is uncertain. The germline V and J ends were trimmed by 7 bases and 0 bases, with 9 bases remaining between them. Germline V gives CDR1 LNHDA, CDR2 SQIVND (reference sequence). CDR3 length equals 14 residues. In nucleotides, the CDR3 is TGTGCCAGTACAGTGAGAACGAACACCGGGGAGCTGTTTTTT. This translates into CASTVRTNTGELFF.

The CDR3: CASSLQGLAYEQYF. DNA of the CDR3: TGTGCCAGCAGCCTTCAGGGACTAGCCTACGAGCAGTACTTC. V is TRBV5-4 and J is TRBJ2-7, with 8 nucleotides matching TRBD2. Germline V gene lookup returns CDR1 SGHNT and CDR2 YYREEE (reference sequence). The CDR3 is 14 amino acids. Trimming cost V 4 bases and J 2 bases; bases outside gene matches: 5. Complete variable domain (other parts from reference TRBV5-4 and TRBJ2-7): ETGVTQSPTHLIKTRGQQVTLRCSSQSGHNTVSWYQQALGQGPQFIFQYYREEENGRGNFPPRFSGLQFPNYSSELNVNALELDDSALYLCASSLQGLAYEQYFGPGTRLTVT.

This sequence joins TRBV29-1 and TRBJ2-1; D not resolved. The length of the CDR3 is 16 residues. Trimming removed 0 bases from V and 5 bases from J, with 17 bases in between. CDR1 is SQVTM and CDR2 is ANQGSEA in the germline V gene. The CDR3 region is CSVEDWRPLANNEQFF. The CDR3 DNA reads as TGCAGCGTTGAAGATTGGCGGCCTCTTGCGAACAATGAGCAGTTCTTC.

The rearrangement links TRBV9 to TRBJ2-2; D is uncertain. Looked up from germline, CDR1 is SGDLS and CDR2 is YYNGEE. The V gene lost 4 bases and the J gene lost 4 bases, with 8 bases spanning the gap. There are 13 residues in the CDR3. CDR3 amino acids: CASSLDSTGELFF. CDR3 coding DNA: TGTGCCAGCAGCCTAGACTCCACCGGGGAGCTGTTTTTT.

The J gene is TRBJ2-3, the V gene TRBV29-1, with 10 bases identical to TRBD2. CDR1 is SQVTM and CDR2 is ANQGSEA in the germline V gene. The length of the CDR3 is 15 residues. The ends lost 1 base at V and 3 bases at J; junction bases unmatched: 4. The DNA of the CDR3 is TGCAGCGTTGAAGGGTCTAGCGGGAGAACAGATACGCAGTATTTT. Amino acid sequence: CSVEGSSGRTDTQYF.

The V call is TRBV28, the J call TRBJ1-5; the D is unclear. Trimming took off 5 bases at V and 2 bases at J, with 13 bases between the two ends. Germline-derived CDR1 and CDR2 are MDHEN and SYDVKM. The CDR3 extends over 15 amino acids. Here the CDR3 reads CASSPSTSGNQPQHF. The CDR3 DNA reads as TGTGCCAGCAGTCCCTCCACCTCGGGCAATCAGCCCCAGCATTTT. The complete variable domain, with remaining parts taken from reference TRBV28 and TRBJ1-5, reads DVKVTQSSRYLVKRTGEKVFLECVQDMDHENMFWYRQDPGLGLRLIYFSYDVKMKEKGDIPEGYSVSREKKERFSLILESASTNQTSMYLCASSPSTSGNQPQHFGDGTRLSIL.

The CDR3 loop is CASSDLWNTEAFF. The CDR3 DNA reads as TGCGCCAGCAGTGACCTTTGGAACACTGAAGCTTTCTTT. The V gene is TRBV10-2, the J gene TRBJ1-1; D is ambiguous. CDR1 and CDR2 (germline): WSHSY, SAAADI. V shed 3 bases and J shed 1 base, with 6 bases lying between them. This CDR3 region has 13 residues.

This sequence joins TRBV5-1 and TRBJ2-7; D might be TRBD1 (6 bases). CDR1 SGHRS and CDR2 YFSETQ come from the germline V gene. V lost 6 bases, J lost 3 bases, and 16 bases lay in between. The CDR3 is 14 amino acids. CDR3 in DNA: TGCGCCAGCAAAACAGGGACAAAAAACTACGAGCAGTACTTC. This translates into CASKTGTKNYEQYF.

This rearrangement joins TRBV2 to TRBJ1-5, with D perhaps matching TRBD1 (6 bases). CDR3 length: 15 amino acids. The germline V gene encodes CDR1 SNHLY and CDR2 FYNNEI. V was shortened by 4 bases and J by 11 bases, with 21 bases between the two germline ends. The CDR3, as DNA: TGTGCCAGCAGTGTTCAGGGGCCCCGAAATTTGGCCCAGCATTTT. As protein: CASSVQGPRNLAQHF. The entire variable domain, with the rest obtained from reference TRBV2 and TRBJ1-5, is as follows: EPEVTQTPSHQVTQMGQEVILRCVPISNHLYFYWYRQILGQKVEFLVSFYNNEISEKSEIFDDQFSVERPDGSNFTLKIRSTKLEDSAMYFCASSVQGPRNLAQHFGDGTRLSIL.